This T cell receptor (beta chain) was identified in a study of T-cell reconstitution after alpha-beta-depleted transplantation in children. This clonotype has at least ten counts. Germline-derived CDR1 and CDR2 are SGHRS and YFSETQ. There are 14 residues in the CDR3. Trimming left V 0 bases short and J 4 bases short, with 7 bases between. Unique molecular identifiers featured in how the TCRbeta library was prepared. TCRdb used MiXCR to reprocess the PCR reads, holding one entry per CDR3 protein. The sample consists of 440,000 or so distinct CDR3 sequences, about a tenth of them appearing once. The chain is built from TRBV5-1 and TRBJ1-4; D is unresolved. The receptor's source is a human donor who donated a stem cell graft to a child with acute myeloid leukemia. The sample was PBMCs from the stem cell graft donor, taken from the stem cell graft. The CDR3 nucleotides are TGCGCCAGCAGCTTGGACGGACTTAATGAAAAACTGTTTTTT. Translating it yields CASSLDGLNEKLFF.